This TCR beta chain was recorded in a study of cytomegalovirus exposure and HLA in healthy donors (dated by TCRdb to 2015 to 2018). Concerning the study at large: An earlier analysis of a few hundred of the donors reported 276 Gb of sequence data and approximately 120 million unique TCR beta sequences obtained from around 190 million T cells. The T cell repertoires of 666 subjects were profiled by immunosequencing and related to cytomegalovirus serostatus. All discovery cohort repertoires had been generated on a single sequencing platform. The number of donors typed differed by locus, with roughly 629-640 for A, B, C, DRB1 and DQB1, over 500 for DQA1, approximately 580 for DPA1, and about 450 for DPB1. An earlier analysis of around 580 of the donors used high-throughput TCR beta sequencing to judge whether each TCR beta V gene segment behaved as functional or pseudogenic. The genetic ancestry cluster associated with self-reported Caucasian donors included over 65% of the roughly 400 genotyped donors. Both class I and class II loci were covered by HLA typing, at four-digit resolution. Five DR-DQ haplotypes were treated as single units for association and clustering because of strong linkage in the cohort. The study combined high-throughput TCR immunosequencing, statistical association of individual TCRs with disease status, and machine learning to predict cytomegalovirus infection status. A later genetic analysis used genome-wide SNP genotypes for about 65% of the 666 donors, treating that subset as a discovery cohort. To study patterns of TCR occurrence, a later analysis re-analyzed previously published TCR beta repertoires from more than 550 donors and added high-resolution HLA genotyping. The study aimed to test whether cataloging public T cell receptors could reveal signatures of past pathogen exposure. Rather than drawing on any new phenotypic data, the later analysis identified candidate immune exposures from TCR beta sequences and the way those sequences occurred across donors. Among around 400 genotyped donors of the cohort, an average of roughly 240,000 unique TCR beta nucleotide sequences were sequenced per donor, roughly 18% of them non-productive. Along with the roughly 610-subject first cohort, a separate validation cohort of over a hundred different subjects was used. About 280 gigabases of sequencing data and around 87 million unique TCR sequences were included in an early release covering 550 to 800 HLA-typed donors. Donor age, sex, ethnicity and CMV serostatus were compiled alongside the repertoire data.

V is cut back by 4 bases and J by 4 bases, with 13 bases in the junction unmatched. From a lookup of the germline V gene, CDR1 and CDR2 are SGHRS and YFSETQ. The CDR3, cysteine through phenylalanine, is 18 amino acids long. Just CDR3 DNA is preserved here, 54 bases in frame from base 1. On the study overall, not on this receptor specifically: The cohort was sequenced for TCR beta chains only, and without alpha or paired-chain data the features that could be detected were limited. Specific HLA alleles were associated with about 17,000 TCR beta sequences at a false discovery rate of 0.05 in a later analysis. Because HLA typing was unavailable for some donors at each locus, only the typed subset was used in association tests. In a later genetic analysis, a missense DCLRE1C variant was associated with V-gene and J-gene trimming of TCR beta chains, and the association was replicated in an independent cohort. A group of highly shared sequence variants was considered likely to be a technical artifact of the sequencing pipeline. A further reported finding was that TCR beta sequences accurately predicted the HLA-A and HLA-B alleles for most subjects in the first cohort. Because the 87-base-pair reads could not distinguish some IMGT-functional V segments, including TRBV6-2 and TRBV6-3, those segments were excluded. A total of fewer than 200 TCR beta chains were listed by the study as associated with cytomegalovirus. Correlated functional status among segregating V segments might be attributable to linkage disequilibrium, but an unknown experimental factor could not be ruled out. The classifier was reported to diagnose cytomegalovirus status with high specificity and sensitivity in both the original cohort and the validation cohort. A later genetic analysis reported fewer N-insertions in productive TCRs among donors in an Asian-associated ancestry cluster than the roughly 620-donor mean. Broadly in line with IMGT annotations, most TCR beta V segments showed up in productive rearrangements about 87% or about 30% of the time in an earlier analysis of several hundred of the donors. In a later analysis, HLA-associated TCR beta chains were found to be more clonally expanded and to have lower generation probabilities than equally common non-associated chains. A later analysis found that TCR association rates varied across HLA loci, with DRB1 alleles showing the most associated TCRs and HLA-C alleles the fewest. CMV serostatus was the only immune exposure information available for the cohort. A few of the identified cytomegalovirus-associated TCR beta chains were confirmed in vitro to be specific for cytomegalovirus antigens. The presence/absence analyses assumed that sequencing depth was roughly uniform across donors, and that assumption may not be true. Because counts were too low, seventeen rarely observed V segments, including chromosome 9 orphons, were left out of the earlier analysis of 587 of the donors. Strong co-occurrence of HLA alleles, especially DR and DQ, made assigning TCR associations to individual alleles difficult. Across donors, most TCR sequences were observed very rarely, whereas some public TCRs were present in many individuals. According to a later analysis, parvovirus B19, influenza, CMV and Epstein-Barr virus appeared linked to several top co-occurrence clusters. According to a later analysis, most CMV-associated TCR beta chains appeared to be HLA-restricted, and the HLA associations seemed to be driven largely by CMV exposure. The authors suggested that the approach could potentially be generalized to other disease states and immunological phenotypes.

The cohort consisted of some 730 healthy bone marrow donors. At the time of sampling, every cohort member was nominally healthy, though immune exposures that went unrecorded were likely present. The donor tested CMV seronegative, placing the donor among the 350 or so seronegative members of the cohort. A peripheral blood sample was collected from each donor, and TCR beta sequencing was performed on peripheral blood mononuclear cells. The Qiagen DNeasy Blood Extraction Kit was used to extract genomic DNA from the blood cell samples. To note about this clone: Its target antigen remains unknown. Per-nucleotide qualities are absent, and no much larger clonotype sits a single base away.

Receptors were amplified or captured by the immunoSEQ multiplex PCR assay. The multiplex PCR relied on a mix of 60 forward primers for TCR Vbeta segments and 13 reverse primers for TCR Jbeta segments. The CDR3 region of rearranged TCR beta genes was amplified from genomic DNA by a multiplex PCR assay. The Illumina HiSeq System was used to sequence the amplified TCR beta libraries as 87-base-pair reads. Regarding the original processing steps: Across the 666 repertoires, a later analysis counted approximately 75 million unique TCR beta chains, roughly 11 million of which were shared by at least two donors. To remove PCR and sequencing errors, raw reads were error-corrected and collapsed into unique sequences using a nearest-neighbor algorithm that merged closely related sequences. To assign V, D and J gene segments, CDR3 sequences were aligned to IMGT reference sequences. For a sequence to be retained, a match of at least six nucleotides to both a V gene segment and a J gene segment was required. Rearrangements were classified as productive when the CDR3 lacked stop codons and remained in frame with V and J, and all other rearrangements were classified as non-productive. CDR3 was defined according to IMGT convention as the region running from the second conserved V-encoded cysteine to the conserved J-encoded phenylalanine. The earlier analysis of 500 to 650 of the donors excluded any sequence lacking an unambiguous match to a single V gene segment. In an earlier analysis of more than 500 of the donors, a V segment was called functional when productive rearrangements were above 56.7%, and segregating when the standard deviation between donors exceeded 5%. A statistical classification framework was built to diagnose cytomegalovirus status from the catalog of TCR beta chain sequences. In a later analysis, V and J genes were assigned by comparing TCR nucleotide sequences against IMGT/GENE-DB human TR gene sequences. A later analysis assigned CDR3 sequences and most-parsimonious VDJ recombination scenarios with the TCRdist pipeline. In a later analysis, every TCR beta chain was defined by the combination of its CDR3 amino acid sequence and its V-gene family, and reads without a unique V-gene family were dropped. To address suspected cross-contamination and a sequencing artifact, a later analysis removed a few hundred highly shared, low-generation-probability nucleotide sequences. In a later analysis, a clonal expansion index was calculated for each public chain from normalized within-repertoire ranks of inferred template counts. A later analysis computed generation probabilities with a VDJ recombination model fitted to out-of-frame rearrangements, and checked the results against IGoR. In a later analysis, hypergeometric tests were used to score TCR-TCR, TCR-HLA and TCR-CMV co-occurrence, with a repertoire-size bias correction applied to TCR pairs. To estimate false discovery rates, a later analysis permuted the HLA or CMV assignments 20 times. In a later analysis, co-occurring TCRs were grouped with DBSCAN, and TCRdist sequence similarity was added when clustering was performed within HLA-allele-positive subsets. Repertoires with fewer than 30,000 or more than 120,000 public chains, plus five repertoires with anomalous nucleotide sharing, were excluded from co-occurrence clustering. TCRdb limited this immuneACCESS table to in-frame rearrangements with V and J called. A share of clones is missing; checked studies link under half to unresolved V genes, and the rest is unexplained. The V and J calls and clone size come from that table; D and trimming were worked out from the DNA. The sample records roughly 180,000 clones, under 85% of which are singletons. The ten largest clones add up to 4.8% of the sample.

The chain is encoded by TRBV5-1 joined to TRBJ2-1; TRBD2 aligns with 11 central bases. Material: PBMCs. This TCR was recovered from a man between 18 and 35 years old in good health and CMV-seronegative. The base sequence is TGCGCCAGCAGCCCGGAGGGGACTAGCGGAGGGATGTACAATGAGCAGTTCTTC. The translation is CASSPEGTSGGMYNEQFF.